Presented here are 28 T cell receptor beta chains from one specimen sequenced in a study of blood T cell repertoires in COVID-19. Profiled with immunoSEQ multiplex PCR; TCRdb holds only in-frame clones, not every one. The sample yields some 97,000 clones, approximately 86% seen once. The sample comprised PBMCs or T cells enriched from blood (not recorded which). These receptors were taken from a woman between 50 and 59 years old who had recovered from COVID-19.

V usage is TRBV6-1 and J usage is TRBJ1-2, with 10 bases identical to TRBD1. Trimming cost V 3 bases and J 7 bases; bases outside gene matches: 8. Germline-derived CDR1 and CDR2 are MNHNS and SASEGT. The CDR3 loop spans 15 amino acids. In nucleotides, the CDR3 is TGTGCCAGCAGTGACCGAGACAGGGGGCAGCTTGGCTACACCTTC. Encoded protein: CASSDRDRGQLGYTF.

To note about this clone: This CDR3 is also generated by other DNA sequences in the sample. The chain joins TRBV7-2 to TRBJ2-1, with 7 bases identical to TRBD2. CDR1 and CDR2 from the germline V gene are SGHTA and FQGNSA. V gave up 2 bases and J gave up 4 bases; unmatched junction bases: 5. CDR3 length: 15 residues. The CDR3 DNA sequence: TGTGCCAGCAGCTTATCTAGCGGAGGGTACAATGAGCAGTTCTTC. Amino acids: CASSLSSGGYNEQFF.

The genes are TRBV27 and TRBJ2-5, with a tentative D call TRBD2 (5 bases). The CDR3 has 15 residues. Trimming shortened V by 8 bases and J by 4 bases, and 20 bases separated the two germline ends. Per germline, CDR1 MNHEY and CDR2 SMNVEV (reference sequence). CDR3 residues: CASSTAGLSLETQYF. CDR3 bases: TGTGCCAGCTCCACGGCGGGTTTATCTCTAGAGACCCAGTACTTC.

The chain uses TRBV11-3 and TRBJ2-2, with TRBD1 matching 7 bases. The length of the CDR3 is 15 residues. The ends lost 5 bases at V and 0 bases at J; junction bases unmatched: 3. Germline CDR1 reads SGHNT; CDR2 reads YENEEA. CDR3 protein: CASSPDRANTGELFF. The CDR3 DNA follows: TGTGCCAGCAGCCCTGACAGGGCGAACACCGGGGAGCTGTTTTTT.

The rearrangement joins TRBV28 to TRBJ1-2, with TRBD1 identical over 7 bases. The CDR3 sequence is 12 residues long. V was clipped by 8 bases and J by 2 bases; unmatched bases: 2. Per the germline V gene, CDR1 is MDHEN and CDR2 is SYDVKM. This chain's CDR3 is CASEGQNYGYTF. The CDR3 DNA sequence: TGTGCCAGCGAGGGACAGAACTATGGCTACACCTTC.

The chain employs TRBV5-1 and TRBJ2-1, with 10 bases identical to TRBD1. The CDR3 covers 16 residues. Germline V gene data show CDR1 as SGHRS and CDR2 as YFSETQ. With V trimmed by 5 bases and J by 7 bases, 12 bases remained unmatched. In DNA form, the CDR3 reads TGCGCCAGCAGGGATACCCGGGGACAGGGGAAGAATGAGCAGTTCTTC. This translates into CASRDTRGQGKNEQFF.

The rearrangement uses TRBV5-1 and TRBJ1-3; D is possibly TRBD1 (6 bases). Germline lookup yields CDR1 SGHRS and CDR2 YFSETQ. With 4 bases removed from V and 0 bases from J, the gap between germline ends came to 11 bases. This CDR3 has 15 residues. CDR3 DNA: TGCGCCAGCAGCCATGAGGGGGTCTCTGGAAACACCATATATTTT. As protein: CASSHEGVSGNTIYF.

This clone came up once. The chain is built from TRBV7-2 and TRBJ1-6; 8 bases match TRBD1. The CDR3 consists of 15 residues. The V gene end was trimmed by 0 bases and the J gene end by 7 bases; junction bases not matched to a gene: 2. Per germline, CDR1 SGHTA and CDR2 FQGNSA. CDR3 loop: CASSLAQGANSPLHF. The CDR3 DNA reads TGTGCCAGCAGCTTAGCCCAGGGGGCAAATTCACCCCTCCACTTT. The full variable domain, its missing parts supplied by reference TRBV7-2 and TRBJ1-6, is GAGVSQSPSNKVTEKGKDVELRCDPISGHTALYWYRQSLGQGLEFLIYFQGNSAPDKSGLPSDRFSAERTGGSVSTLTIQRTQQEDSAVYLCASSLAQGANSPLHFGNGTRLTVT.

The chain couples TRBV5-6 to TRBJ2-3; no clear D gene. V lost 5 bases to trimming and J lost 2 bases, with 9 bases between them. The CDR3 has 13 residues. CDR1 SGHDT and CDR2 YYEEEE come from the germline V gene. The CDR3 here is CASSVTTTDTQYF. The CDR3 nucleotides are TGTGCCAGCAGTGTAACTACCACAGATACGCAGTATTTT.

The CDR3, as DNA: TGTGCCAGCCTCAGGGGGCGCGGTGATGAGCAGTTCTTC. Translation: CASLRGRGDEQFF. The V and J genes are TRBV27 and TRBJ2-1; 8 positions agree with TRBD1. The CDR3 length is 13 residues. The junction had 8 bases not matched to a gene; V was cut back by 8 bases and J by 8 bases. Looked up from germline, CDR1 is MNHEY and CDR2 is SMNVEV (reference sequence).

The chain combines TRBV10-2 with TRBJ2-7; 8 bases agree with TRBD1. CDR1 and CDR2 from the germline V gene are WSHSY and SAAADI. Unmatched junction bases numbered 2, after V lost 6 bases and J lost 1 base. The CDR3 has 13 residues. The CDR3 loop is CASSRDRSYEQYF. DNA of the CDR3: TGCGCCAGCAGCCGGGACAGGTCCTACGAGCAGTACTTC.

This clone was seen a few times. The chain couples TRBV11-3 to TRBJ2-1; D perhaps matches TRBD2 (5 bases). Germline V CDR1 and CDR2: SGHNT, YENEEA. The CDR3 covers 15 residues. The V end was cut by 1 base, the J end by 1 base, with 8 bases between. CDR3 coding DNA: TGTGCCAGCAGCTTAGGTGTAGCGTCCTACAATGAGCAGTTCTTC. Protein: CASSLGVASYNEQFF.

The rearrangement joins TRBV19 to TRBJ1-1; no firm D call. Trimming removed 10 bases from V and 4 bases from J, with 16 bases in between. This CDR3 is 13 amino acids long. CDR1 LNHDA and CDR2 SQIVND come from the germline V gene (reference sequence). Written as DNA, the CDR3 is TGTGCCACCAGAGGGTCGAGCGTCACTGAAGCTTTCTTT. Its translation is CATRGSSVTEAFF.

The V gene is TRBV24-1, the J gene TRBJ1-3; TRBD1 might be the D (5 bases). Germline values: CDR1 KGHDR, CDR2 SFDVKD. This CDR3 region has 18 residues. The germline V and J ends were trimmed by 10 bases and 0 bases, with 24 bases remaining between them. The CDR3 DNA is TGTGCCACAGGGGATACAGCTCCTGCTCTCCGCTCTGGAAACACCATATATTTT. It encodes CATGDTAPALRSGNTIYF.

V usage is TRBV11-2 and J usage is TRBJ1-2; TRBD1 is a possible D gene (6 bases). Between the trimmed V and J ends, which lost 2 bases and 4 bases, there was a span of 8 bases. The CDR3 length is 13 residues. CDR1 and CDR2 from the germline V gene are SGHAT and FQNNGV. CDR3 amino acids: CASSLPTGYGYTF. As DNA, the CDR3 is TGTGCCAGCAGCTTACCGACAGGCTATGGCTACACCTTC.

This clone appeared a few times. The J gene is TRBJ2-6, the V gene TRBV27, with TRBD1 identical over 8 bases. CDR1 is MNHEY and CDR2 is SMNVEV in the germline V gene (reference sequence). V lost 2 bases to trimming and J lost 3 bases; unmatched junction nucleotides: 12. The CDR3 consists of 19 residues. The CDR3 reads CASSLTEGQVLSGANVLTF. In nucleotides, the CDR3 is TGTGCCAGCAGTTTAACCGAGGGACAGGTGCTGAGTGGGGCCAACGTCCTGACTTTC. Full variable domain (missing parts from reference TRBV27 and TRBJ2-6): EAQVTQNPRYLITVTGKKLTVTCSQNMNHEYMSWYRQDPGLGLRQIYYSMNVEVTDKGDVPEGYKVSRKEKRNFPLILESPSPNQTSLYFCASSLTEGQVLSGANVLTFGAGSRLTVL.

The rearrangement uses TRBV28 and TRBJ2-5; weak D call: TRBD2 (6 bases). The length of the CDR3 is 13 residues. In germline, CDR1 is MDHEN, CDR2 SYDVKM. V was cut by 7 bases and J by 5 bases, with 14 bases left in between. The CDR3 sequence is CASKELARETQYF. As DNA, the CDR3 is TGTGCCAGCAAAGAACTAGCCCGGGAGACCCAGTACTTC.

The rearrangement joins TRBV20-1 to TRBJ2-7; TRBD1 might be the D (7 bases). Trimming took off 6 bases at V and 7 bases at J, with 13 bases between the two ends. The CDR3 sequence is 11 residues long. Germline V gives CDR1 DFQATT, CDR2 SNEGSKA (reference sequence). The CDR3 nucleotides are TGCAGTGCAACCTCAGGGGGGGAGCAGTACTTC. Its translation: CSATSGGEQYF.

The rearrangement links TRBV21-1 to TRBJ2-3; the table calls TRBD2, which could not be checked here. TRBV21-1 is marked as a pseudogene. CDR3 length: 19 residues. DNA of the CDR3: TGTGCCAGCAGTCGAGCAGGGAGGACTAGCGGGCACAGCACAGATACGCAGTATTTT. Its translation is CASSRAGRTSGHSTDTQYF.

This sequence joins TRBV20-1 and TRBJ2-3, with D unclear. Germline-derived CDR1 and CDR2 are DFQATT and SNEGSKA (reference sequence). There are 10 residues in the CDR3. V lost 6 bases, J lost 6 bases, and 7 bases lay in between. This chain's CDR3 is CSAPVDTQYF. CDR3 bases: TGCAGTGCCCCCGTCGATACGCAGTATTTT.

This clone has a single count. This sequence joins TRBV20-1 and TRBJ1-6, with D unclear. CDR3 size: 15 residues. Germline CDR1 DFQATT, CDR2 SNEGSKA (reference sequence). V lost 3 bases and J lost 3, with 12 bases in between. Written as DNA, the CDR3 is TGCAGTGCTAGTTTTGGCGGGGTCTATAATTCACCCCTCCACTTT. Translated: CSASFGGVYNSPLHF.

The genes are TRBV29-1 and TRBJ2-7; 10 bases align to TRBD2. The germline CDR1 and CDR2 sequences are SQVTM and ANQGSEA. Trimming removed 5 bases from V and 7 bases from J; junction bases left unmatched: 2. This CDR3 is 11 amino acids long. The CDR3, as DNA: TGCAGCGTTTTTAGCGGGGGGGAGCAGTACTTC. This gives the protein CSVFSGGEQYF.

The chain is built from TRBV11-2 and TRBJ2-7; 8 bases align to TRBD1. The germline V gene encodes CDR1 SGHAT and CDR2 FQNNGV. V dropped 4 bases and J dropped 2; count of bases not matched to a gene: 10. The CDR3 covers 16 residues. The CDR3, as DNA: TGTGCCAGCAGCTCTCCAGGGGGCGTACGAACCTACGAGCAGTACTTC. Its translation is CASSSPGGVRTYEQYF.

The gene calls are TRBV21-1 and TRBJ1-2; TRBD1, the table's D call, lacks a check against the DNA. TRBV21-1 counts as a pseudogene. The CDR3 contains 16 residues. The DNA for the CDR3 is TGTGCCAGCAGCAAGAGGGACACCGATAGTAACTATGGCTACACCTTC. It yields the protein CASSKRDTDSNYGYTF.

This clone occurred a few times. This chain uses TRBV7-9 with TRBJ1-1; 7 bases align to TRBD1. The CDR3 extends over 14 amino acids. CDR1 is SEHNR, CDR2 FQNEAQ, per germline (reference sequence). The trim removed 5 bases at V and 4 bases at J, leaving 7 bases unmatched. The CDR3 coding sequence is TGTGCCAGCAGCCCATTACAGGGGTTCACTGAAGCTTTCTTT. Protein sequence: CASSPLQGFTEAFF.

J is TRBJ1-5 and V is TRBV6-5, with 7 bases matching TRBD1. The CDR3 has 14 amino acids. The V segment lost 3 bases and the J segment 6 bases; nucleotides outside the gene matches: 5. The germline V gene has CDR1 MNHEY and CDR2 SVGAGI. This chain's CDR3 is CASSYYRGGQPQHF. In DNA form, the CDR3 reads TGTGCCAGCAGTTATTACAGGGGAGGTCAGCCCCAGCATTTT.

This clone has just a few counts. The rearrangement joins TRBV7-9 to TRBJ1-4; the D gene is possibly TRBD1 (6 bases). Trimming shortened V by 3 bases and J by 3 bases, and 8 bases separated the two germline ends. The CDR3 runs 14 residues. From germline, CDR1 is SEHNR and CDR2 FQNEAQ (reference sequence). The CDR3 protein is CASSFRQANEKLFF. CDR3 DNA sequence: TGTGCCAGCAGCTTTAGACAGGCTAATGAAAAACTGTTTTTT.

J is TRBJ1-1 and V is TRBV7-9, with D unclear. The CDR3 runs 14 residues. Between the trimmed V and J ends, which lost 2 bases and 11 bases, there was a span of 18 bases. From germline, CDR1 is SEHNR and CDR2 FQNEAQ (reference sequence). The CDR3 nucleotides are TGTGCCAGCAGCTTAATGTCGGGTATCCTGAGGGCTTTCTTT. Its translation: CASSLMSGILRAFF.